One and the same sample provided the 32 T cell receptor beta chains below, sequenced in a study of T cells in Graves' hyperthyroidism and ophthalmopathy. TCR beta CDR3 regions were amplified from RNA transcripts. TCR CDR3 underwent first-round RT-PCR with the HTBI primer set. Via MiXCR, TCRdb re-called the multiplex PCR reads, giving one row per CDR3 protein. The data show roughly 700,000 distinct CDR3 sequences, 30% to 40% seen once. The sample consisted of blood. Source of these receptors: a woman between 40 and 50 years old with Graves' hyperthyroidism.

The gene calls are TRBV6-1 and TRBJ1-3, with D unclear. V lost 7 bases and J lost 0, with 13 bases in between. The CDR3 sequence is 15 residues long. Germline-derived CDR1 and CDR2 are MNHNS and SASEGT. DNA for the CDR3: TGTGCCAGCACCGGGTCCCTTCGCTCTGGAAACACCATATATTTT. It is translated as CASTGSLRSGNTIYF.

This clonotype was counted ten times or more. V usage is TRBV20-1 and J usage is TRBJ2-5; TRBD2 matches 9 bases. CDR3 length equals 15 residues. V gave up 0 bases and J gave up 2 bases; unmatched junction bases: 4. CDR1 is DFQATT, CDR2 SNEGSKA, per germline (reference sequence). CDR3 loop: CSARDRRGGQETQYF. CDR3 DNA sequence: TGCAGTGCTAGAGATAGGCGGGGGGGGCAAGAGACCCAGTACTTC.

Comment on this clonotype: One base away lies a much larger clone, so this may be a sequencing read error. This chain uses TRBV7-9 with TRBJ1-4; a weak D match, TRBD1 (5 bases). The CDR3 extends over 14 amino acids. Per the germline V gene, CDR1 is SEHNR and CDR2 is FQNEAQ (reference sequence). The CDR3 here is CAGSPTQGGEKLFF. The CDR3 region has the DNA TGTGCCGGCAGCCCGACTCAGGGCGGTGAAAAACTGTTTTTT.

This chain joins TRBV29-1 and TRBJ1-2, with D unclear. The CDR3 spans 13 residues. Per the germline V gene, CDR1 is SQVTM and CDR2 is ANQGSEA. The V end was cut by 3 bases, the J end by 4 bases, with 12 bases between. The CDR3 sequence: CSVDDGEGYGYTF. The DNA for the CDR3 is TGCAGCGTTGACGACGGGGAGGGCTATGGCTACACCTTC. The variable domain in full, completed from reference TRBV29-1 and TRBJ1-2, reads SAVISQKPSRDICQRGTSLTIQCQVDSQVTMMFWYRQQPGQSLTLIATANQGSEATYESGFVIDKFPISRPNLTFSTLTVSNMSPEDSSIYLCSVDDGEGYGYTFGSGTRLTVV.

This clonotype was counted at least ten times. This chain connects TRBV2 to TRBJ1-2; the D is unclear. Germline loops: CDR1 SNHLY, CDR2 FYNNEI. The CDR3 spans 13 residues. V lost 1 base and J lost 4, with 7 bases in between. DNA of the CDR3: TGTGCCAGCAGTGAAGAACAGACCTATGGCTACACCTTC. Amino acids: CASSEEQTYGYTF.

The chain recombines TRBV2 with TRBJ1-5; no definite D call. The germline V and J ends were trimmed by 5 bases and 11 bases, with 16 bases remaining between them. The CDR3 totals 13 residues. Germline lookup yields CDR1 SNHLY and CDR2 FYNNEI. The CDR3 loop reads CASSLTYLETQHF. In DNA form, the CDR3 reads TGTGCCAGCAGTTTAACCTACCTGGAGACCCAGCATTTT.

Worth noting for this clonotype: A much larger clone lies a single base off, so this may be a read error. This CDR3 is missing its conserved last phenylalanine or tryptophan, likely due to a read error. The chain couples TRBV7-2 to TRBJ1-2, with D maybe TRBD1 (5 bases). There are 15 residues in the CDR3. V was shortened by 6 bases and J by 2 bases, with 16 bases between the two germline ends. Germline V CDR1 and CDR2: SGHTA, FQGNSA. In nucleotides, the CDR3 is TGTGCCAGCAGACTTCGGGACGGGCCCAACTATGGCTACACCCTC. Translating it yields CASRLRDGPNYGYTL.

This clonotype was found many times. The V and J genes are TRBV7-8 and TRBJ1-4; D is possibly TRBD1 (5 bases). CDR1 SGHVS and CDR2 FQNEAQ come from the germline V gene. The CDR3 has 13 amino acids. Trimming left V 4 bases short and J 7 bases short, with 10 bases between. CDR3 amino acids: CASSYRQSEKLFF. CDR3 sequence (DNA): TGTGCCAGCAGCTATAGACAGTCTGAAAAACTGTTTTTT.

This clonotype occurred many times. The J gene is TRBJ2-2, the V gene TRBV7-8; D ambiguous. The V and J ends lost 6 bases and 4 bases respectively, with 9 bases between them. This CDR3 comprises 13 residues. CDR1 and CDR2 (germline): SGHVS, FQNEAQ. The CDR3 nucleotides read TGTGCCAGCAGTTTGACTCCCACCGGGGAGCTGTTTTTT. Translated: CASSLTPTGELFF.

This chain's CDR3 is CAISEASLLTDTQYF. The CDR3 bases are TGTGCCATCAGTGAGGCTAGCCTTCTCACAGATACGCAGTATTTT. This chain connects TRBV10-3 to TRBJ2-3, with TRBD2 as a possible D gene (5 bases). Germline loops: CDR1 ENHRY, CDR2 SYGVKD. This CDR3 has 15 amino acids. V lost 2 bases to trimming and J lost 2 bases, with 11 bases between them.

CDR3 protein: CASSLDGGLGNQPQHF. Written as DNA, the CDR3 is TGTGCCAGCAGCTTAGATGGGGGATTGGGCAATCAGCCCCAGCATTTT. The V gene is TRBV7-9, the J gene TRBJ1-5; D perhaps matches TRBD1 (5 bases). CDR1 SEHNR and CDR2 FQNEAQ come from the germline V gene (reference sequence). The CDR3 extends over 16 amino acids. Trimming cost V 1 base and J 2 bases, with 12 bases left between them.

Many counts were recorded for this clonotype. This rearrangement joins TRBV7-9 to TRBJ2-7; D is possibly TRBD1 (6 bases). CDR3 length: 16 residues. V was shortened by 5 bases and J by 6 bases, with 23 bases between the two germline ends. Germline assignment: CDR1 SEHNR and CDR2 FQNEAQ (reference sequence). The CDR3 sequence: CASSPAYIGGEGEQYF. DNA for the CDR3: TGTGCCAGCAGCCCTGCCTACATAGGGGGAGAGGGCGAGCAGTACTTC. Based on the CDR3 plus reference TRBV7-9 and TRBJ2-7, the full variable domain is DTGVSQNPRHKITKRGQNVTFRCDPISEHNRLYWYRQTLGQGPEFLTYFQNEAQLEKSRLLSDRFSAERPKGSFSTLEIQRTEQGDSAMYLCASSPAYIGGEGEQYFGPGTRLTVT.

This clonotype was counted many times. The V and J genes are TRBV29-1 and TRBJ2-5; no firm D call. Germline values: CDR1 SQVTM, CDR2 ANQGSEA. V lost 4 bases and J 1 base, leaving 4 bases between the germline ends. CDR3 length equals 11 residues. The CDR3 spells CSVGPQETQYF. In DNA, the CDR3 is TGCAGCGTTGGGCCCCAAGAGACCCAGTACTTC.

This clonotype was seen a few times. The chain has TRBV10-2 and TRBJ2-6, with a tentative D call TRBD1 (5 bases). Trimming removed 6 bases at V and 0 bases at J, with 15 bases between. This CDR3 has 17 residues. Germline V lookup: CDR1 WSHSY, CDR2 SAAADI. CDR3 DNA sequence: TGCGCCAGCAGGGCCAGGGCCACGTTCTCTGGGGCCAACGTCCTGACTTTC. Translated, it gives CASRARATFSGANVLTF.

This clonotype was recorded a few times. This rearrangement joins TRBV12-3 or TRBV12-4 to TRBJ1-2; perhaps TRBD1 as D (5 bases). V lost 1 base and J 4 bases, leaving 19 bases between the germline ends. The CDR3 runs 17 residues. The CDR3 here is CASSLGGAISLFYGYTF. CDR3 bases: TGTGCCAGCAGTTTAGGCGGGGCCATTAGCCTCTTCTATGGCTACACCTTC.

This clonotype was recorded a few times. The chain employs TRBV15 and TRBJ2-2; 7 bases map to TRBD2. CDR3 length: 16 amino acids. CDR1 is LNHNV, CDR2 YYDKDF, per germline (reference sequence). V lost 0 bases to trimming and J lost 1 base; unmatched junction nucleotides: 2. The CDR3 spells CATSRDLAVNTGELFF. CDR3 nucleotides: TGTGCCACCAGCAGAGATCTAGCGGTGAACACCGGGGAGCTGTTTTTT.

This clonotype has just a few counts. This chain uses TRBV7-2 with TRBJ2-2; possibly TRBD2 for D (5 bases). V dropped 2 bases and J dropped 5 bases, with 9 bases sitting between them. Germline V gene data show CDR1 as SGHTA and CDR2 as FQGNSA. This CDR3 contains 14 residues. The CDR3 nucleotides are TGTGCCAGCAGCTTATTCGGGGAGACCGGGGAGCTGTTTTTT. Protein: CASSLFGETGELFF.

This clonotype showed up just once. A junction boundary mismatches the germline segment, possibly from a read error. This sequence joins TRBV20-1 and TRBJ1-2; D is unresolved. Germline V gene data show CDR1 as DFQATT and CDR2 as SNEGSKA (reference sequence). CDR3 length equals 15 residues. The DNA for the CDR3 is TGCAGTACTAGAGATGAAGGATTTTGGGGAAGTGGCTACACCTTC. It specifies CSTRDEGFWGSGYTF.

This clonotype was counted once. The CDR3 is CASSYPTGGIAYEQYF. For the CDR3, the DNA is TGTGCCAGCAGCTACCCCACGGGGGGCATAGCCTACGAGCAGTACTTC. The chain has TRBV19 and TRBJ2-7; tentative D call: TRBD2 (7 bases). The V gene's germline CDR1 is LNHDA and CDR2 SQIVND (reference sequence). V lost 9 bases, J lost 2 bases, and 23 bases lay in between. This CDR3 contains 16 residues.

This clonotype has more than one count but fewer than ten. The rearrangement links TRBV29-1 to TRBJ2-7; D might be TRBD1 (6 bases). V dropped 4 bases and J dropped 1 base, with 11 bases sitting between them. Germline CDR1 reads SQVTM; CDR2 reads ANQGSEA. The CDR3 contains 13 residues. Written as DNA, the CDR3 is TGCAGCGTTGTTCCAAGGGGGTCCTACGAGCAGTACTTC. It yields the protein CSVVPRGSYEQYF.

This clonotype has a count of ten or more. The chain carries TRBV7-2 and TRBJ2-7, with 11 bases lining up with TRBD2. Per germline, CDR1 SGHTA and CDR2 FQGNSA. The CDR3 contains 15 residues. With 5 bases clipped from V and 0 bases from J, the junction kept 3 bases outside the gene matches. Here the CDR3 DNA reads TGTGCCAGCAGCCCCACTAGCGGGGGCTCCTACGAGCAGTACTTC. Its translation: CASSPTSGGSYEQYF.

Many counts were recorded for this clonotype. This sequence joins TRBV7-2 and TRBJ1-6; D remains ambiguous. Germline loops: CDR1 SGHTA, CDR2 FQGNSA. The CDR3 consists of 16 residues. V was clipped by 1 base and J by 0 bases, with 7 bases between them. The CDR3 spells CASSLVGSSYNSPLHF. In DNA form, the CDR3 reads TGTGCCAGCAGCTTAGTAGGGAGCTCCTATAATTCACCCCTCCACTTT.

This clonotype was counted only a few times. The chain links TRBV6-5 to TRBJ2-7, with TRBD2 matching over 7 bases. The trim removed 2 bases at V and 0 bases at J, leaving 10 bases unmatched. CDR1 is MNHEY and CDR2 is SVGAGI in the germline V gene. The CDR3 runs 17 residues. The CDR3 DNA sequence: TGTGCCAGCAGTTACGTGGCGGGAGTAAGGAGCTCCTACGAGCAGTACTTC. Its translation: CASSYVAGVRSSYEQYF.

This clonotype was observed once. The CDR3 loop reads CASSQELVSGGVSGYTF. The CDR3 DNA is TGCGCCAGCAGCCAAGAATTGGTTTCGGGGGGGGTCTCTGGCTACACCTTC. The chain links TRBV4-3 to TRBJ1-2, with D possibly matching TRBD1 (5 bases). Per the germline V gene, CDR1 is LGHNA and CDR2 is YSLEER. The V and J ends lost 0 bases and 7 bases respectively, with 21 bases between them. CDR3 length: 17 amino acids.

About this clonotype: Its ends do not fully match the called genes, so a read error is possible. The CDR3, as DNA: TGTGCCGGCAGCCCCAGACTAGTTACCGGGGAGCTGTTTTTT. Translation gives CAGSPRLVTGELFF. The V and J genes are TRBV9 and TRBJ2-2; D is perhaps TRBD2 (6 bases). Germline-derived CDR1 and CDR2 are SGDLS and YYNGEE. This CDR3 spans 14 amino acids.

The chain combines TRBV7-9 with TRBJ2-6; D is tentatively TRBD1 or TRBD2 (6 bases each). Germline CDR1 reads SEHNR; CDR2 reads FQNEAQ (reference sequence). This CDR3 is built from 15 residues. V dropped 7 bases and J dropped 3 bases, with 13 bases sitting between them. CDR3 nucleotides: TGTGCCAGCACTATAGGGGGGCATGGGGCCAACGTCCTGACTTTC. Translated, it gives CASTIGGHGANVLTF.

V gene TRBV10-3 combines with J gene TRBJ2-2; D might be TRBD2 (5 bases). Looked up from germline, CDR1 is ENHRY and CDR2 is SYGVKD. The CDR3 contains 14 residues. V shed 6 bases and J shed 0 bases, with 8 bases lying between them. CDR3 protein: CAIRDSPNTGELFF. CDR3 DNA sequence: TGTGCCATCAGGGACTCGCCGAACACCGGGGAGCTGTTTTTT.

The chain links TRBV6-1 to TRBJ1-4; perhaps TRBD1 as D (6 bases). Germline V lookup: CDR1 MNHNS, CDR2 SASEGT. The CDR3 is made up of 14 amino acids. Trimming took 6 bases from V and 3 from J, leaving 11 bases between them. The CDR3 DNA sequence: TGTGCCAGCAGGCCGACAGGATCTAATGAAAAACTGTTTTTT. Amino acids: CASRPTGSNEKLFF.

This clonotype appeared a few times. CDR3 residues: CSARDQARVNTEAFF. The CDR3 DNA reads as TGCAGTGCTAGAGATCAAGCCCGGGTGAACACTGAAGCTTTCTTT. The chain has TRBV20-1 and TRBJ1-1; D is undetermined. The V end lost 0 bases, the J end lost 0 bases, and 11 bases lay between the germline ends. Germline CDR1 is DFQATT and CDR2 is SNEGSKA (reference sequence). This CDR3 contains 15 residues.

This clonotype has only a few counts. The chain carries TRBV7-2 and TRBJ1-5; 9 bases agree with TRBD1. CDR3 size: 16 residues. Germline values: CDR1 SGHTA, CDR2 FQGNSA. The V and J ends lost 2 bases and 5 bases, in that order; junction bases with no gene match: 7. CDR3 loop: CASSLLRGDRDQPQHF. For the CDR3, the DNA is TGTGCCAGCAGCTTATTGAGGGGGGACAGGGATCAGCCCCAGCATTTT.

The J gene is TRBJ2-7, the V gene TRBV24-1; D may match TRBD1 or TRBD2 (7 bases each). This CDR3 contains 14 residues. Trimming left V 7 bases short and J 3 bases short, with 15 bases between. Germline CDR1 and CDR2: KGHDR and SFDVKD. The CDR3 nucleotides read TGTGCCACCAGCCTGACAGGGACTATCTACGAGCAGTACTTC. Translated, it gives CATSLTGTIYEQYF.

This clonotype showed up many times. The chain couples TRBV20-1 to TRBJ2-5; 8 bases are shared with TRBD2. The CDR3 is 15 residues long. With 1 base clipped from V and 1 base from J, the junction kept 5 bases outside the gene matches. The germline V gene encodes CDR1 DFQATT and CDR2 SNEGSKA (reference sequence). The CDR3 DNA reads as TGCAGTGCTAGAGTCTGGAGCGGGGGCCAAGAGACCCAGTACTTC. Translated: CSARVWSGGQETQYF.